The clone carrying this TCR beta chain was recorded many times. Its antigen is still unknown. This sample is drawn from a study of T cells in Graves' hyperthyroidism and ophthalmopathy. Researchers took RNA transcripts and amplified the TCR beta CDR3 regions from them. The TCR CDR3 first-round RT-PCR relied on the HTBI primer set. Each CDR3 protein gets one entry after TCRdb re-called the multiplex PCR reads with MiXCR. This table has 500,000 to 600,000 distinct CDR3 sequences, roughly 17% appearing once. Germline V gene data show CDR1 as SEHNR and CDR2 as FQNEAQ (reference sequence). V was trimmed by 3 bases and J by 0 bases, leaving 3 bases between them. The CDR3 length is 12 residues. Notes on the study in general: Clonotypes that were expanded in thyroid above 0.001 mostly appeared in blood too.

This rearrangement joins TRBV7-9 to TRBJ2-7; D is uncertain. Specimen: blood. This sequence originates from a woman aged 18-35 years with Graves' hyperthyroidism. CDR3 sequence reads: CASSFVSYEQYF. The CDR3 DNA reads as TGTGCCAGCAGCTTTGTCTCCTACGAGCAGTACTTC. The entire variable domain, with the rest obtained from reference TRBV7-9 and TRBJ2-7, is as follows: DTGVSQNPRHKITKRGQNVTFRCDPISEHNRLYWYRQTLGQGPEFLTYFQNEAQLEKSRLLSDRFSAERPKGSFSTLEIQRTEQGDSAMYLCASSFVSYEQYFGPGTRLTVT.